One and the same sample provided the 30 T cell receptor beta chains below, sequenced in a study of blood T cell repertoires in COVID-19 (TCRdb year 2020). Libraries came from the immunoSEQ multiplex PCR assay. TCRdb re-hosts the immuneACCESS table, in-frame sequences only. Its copies lack some clones; in the studies checked, an unresolved V gene accounts for under half of them, and the cause for the rest is not known. In all, the sample holds roughly 200,000 clones, and around 89% of those were seen once. Roughly 0.56% of the sample is in the top ten clones. The specimen sequenced was peripheral blood. Source of these receptors: a man in his fifties or sixties with acute or convalescent COVID-19.

Concerning this clone: This same CDR3 is encoded by further DNA sequences in the sample. The rearrangement links TRBV2 to TRBJ1-2; 12 bases align to TRBD1. V trimming: 6 bases; J trimming: 2 bases; junction bases outside the gene matches: 1. Germline CDR1 and CDR2: SNHLY and FYNNEI. The CDR3 is made up of 14 amino acids. CDR3 in DNA: TGTGCCAGCAGAGGGACAGGGGGCAACTATGGCTACACCTTC. Translation gives CASRGTGGNYGYTF.

The gene calls are TRBV9 and TRBJ2-6; maybe TRBD2 (5 bases). Germline-derived CDR1 and CDR2 are SGDLS and YYNGEE. V was shortened by 0 bases and J by 0 bases, with 10 bases between the two germline ends. CDR3 length equals 17 residues. The CDR3 is CASSVAGSYSGANVLTF. CDR3 DNA: TGTGCCAGCAGCGTAGCGGGGAGTTACTCTGGGGCCAACGTCCTGACTTTC.

J is TRBJ2-7 and V is TRBV11-2; TRBD2 agrees at 7 bases. In germline, CDR1 is SGHAT, CDR2 FQNNGV. Unmatched junction bases numbered 9, after V lost 3 bases and J lost 7 bases. The CDR3 extends over 14 amino acids. CDR3 residues: CASSFEGGPWEQYF. CDR3 in DNA: TGTGCCAGCAGCTTTGAGGGAGGGCCGTGGGAGCAGTACTTC.

This rearrangement joins TRBV13 to TRBJ2-1, with D maybe TRBD2 (5 bases). V was pared by 0 bases and J by 10 bases, with 7 bases between. CDR3 length: 12 amino acids. Germline V gene lookup returns CDR1 PRHDT and CDR2 FYEKMQ (reference sequence). CDR3 sequence reads: CASSLGRGEQFF. The DNA for the CDR3 is TGTGCCAGCAGCTTAGGCCGCGGGGAGCAGTTCTTC.

The count of this clone is one. The V and J genes are TRBV5-5 and TRBJ2-7; D is uncertain. Trimming removed 0 bases from V and 0 bases from J, with 7 bases in between. Germline CDR1 is SGHKS and CDR2 is YYEKEE (reference sequence). The CDR3 length is 14 residues. CDR3 nucleotides: TGTGCCAGCAGCTTGGCCGTAAACTCCTACGAGCAGTACGTC. It encodes CASSLAVNSYEQYV.

The J gene is TRBJ1-2, the V gene TRBV5-4; 9 bases are shared with TRBD1. V dropped 6 bases and J dropped 6; count of bases not matched to a gene: 12. The length of the CDR3 is 15 residues. In germline, CDR1 is SGHNT, CDR2 YYREEE (reference sequence). The CDR3: CASKKQGARHDGYTF. The CDR3 bases are TGTGCCAGCAAAAAACAGGGGGCGAGGCACGATGGCTACACCTTC. Full variable domain (remainder filled in from reference TRBV5-4 and TRBJ1-2): ETGVTQSPTHLIKTRGQQVTLRCSSQSGHNTVSWYQQALGQGPQFIFQYYREEENGRGNFPPRFSGLQFPNYSSELNVNALELDDSALYLCASKKQGARHDGYTFGSGTRLTVV.

J is TRBJ2-1 and V is TRBV5-1, with D possibly matching TRBD2 (7 bases). CDR1 and CDR2 (germline): SGHRS, YFSETQ. The CDR3 sequence is 15 residues long. V shed 6 bases and J shed 4 bases, with 17 bases lying between them. The CDR3 nucleotides are TGCGCCAGCACTTGGGGGGCTAGCGGATACAATGAGCAGTTCTTC. It encodes CASTWGASGYNEQFF.

The sample holds one count of this clone. The chain is built from TRBV14 and TRBJ1-2; D possibly corresponds to TRBD1 (6 bases). This CDR3 is 14 amino acids long. Germline assignment: CDR1 SGHDN and CDR2 FVKESK. Trimming removed 2 bases from V and 4 bases from J, with 11 bases in between. Here the CDR3 reads CASSQLQGSYGYTF. CDR3 coding DNA: TGTGCCAGCAGCCAACTTCAGGGGTCCTATGGCTACACCTTC.

The rearrangement joins TRBV15 to TRBJ1-5, with TRBD1 identical over 7 bases. CDR3 length: 17 residues. V shed 3 bases, J shed 0 bases, and the junction held 8 bases outside the gene matches. From germline, CDR1 is LNHNV and CDR2 YYDKDF (reference sequence). This CDR3 reads CATSSLRQGDSNQPQHF. For the CDR3, the DNA is TGTGCCACCAGCAGCTTAAGACAGGGCGATAGCAATCAGCCCCAGCATTTT.

The chain uses TRBV9 and TRBJ2-1; D is perhaps TRBD2 (6 bases). This CDR3 has 12 residues. Trimming cost V 4 bases and J 9 bases, with 11 bases left between them. Germline V gene data show CDR1 as SGDLS and CDR2 as YYNGEE. CDR3 sequence: CASSLTSFEQFF. CDR3 in DNA: TGTGCCAGCAGCCTTACTAGCTTTGAGCAGTTCTTC.

This clone was observed once. The rearrangement links TRBV7-9 to TRBJ2-3; 13 bases match TRBD2. The CDR3 extends over 16 amino acids. Trimming took 5 bases from V and 5 from J; bases not matched to a gene: 7. The V gene's germline CDR1 is SEHNR and CDR2 FQNEAQ (reference sequence). This CDR3 reads CASSPGLAGEGDTQYF. CDR3 nucleotides: TGTGCCAGCAGCCCAGGACTAGCGGGGGAGGGAGATACGCAGTATTTT.

The chain recombines TRBV7-2 with TRBJ1-6, with 7 bases that match TRBD1. The CDR3 has 14 amino acids. V gave up 1 base and J gave up 10 bases; unmatched junction bases: 4. The germline CDR1 and CDR2 sequences are SGHTA and FQGNSA. CDR3 loop: CASSLVTGESPLHF. The CDR3 nucleotides read TGTGCCAGCAGCTTAGTAACAGGGGAATCACCCCTCCACTTT.

V usage is TRBV28 and J usage is TRBJ2-5; D not certain. The CDR3 covers 13 residues. Germline CDR1 and CDR2: MDHEN and SYDVKM. V lost 3 bases to trimming and J lost 2 bases, with 7 bases between them. CDR3 DNA sequence: TGTGCCAGCAGTTTTGCGTATCAAGAGACCCAGTACTTC. It specifies CASSFAYQETQYF.

The chain's CDR3 is CASSLGDRGPGYTF. The CDR3 DNA reads as TGTGCCAGCAGCTTGGGGGACAGGGGGCCTGGCTACACCTTC. V usage is TRBV5-6 and J usage is TRBJ1-2; 12 nucleotides match TRBD1. V shed 0 bases and J 7 bases; nucleotides not matched to a gene: 1. The CDR3 length is 14 residues. The germline CDR1 and CDR2 sequences are SGHDT and YYEEEE.

The gene calls are TRBV28 and TRBJ1-5, with TRBD1 as a possible D gene (6 bases). V was trimmed by 4 bases and J by 2 bases, leaving 12 bases between them. This CDR3 has 15 amino acids. Germline CDR1 reads MDHEN; CDR2 reads SYDVKM. The DNA of the CDR3 is TGTGCCAGCAGTTCAGGGGTCGGGGGCAATCAGCCCCAGCATTTT. It translates to CASSSGVGGNQPQHF.

The chain carries TRBV27 and TRBJ2-1; TRBD2 matches at 9 bases. The J segment lost 4 bases and the V segment lost 0 bases, leaving 4 bases of the junction unmatched. The CDR3 sequence is 16 residues long. Germline V lookup: CDR1 MNHEY, CDR2 SMNVEV (reference sequence). The CDR3 coding sequence is TGTGCCAGCAGTTTATCGGCGACTAGCGGATACAATGAGCAGTTCTTC. It encodes CASSLSATSGYNEQFF.

The chain carries TRBV24-1 and TRBJ2-5, with 9 bases matching TRBD2. CDR3 size: 16 residues. V was pared by 0 bases and J by 5 bases, with 6 bases of the junction left unmatched. The germline V gene has CDR1 KGHDR and CDR2 SFDVKD. The CDR3 DNA reads as TGTGCCACCAGTGATTTGCCGTCTAGCGGGAAGGAGACCCAGTACTTC. Its protein is CATSDLPSSGKETQYF.

The CDR3 here is CASSFGGLNINEQFF. The CDR3 DNA sequence: TGTGCCAGCAGTTTTGGGGGCTTGAACATCAATGAGCAGTTCTTC. The chain is built from TRBV6-5 and TRBJ2-1; D is perhaps TRBD1 (6 bases). V was pared by 4 bases and J by 6 bases, with 16 bases between. Germline-derived CDR1 and CDR2 are MNHEY and SVGAGI. This CDR3 spans 15 amino acids.

This CDR3 reads CAWRGFGTGGQETQYF. CDR3 DNA sequence: TGTGCCTGGAGGGGCTTCGGGACAGGGGGGCAAGAGACCCAGTACTTC. V is TRBV30 and J is TRBJ2-5; 11 nucleotides agree with TRBD1. Trimming removed 3 bases from V and 2 bases from J; junction bases left unmatched: 8. Germline V gene sequence: CDR1 GTSNPN, CDR2 SVGIG (reference sequence). The CDR3 spans 16 residues.

This clone has only one observation. The V and J genes are TRBV11-2 and TRBJ2-1; 8 bases map to TRBD2. CDR3 length: 14 residues. J lost 5 bases, V lost 1 base, and 1 base had no gene match. CDR1 and CDR2 from the germline V gene are SGHAT and FQNNGV. Written as DNA, the CDR3 is TGTGCCAGCAGCTTAGGCGGGGGGAACAATGAGCAGTTCTTC. It codes for CASSLGGGNNEQFF. Based on the CDR3 plus reference TRBV11-2 and TRBJ2-1, the full variable domain is EAGVAQSPRYKIIEKRQSVAFWCNPISGHATLYWYQQILGQGPKLLIQFQNNGVVDDSQLPKDRFSAERLKGVDSTLKIQPAKLEDSAVYLCASSLGGGNNEQFFGPGTRLTVL.

This chain connects TRBV11-1 to TRBJ2-7, with 11 bases matching TRBD2. The J segment lost 6 bases and the V segment lost 2 bases, leaving 6 bases of the junction unmatched. CDR1 and CDR2 from the germline V gene are SGHAT and FQDESV (reference sequence). The CDR3 runs to 15 residues. The CDR3 spells CASSLWTSGSAEQYF. CDR3 in DNA: TGTGCCAGCAGCTTATGGACTAGCGGGTCTGCCGAGCAGTACTTC.

This rearrangement joins TRBV4-1 to TRBJ2-5, with TRBD2 as a possible D gene (6 bases). CDR1 MGHRA and CDR2 YSYEKL come from the germline V gene. The CDR3 is made up of 14 amino acids. V gave up 4 bases and J gave up 1 base, with 10 bases separating them. The CDR3 DNA follows: TGCGCCAGCAGCCCCCGGGACTTCCAAGAGACCCAGTACTTC. It specifies CASSPRDFQETQYF.

This chain joins TRBV5-3 and TRBJ1-3, with D unresolved. TRBV5-3 is flagged as an ORF with uncertain function. The V end was cut by 0 bases, the J end by 14 bases, with 6 bases between. This CDR3 region has 10 residues. The CDR3 region has the DNA TGTGCCAGAAGCTTGGGGAGCGTATATTTT. Translation gives CARSLGSVYF.

The gene calls are TRBV3-1 (or the pseudogene TRBV3-2) and TRBJ1-3; TRBD1 matches at 7 bases. With V trimmed by 1 base and J by 4 bases, 4 bases remained unmatched. There are 15 residues in the CDR3. Germline values: CDR1 LGHDT, CDR2 YNNKEL (reference sequence). In nucleotides, the CDR3 is TGTGCCAGCAGCCAAGCCGGGACAGAAGGAAACACCATATATTTT. It encodes CASSQAGTEGNTIYF.

The rearrangement links TRBV5-6 to TRBJ2-5; D might be TRBD1 (6 bases). Germline V lookup: CDR1 SGHDT, CDR2 YYEEEE. The CDR3 consists of 15 residues. The V gene lost 1 base and the J gene lost 5 bases, with 15 bases spanning the gap. CDR3 amino acids: CASSLFQGIWETQYF. DNA of the CDR3: TGTGCCAGCAGCTTGTTCCAGGGGATCTGGGAGACCCAGTACTTC. The full variable domain, rest sourced from reference TRBV5-6 and TRBJ2-5, is DAGVTQSPTHLIKTRGQQVTLRCSPKSGHDTVSWYQQALGQGPQFIFQYYEEEERQRGNFPDRFSGHQFPNYSSELNVNALLLGDSALYLCASSLFQGIWETQYFGPGTRLLVL.

The V and J genes are TRBV27 and TRBJ2-1; D perhaps matches TRBD1 (6 bases). The ends were cut back, 6 bases at V and 9 bases at J, with 21 bases in the middle. The CDR3 is made up of 15 amino acids. Per the germline V gene, CDR1 is MNHEY and CDR2 is SMNVEV (reference sequence). The CDR3 spells CASSSLGQPGGEQFF. The CDR3 region has the DNA TGTGCCAGCAGCAGTTTAGGACAGCCCGGCGGTGAGCAGTTCTTC.

CDR3 DNA: TGTGCCAGCAGCCCCACTAGCGGGAGGGCGGGGGAGCAGTACTTC. Translated, it gives CASSPTSGRAGEQYF. This chain uses TRBV7-2 with TRBJ2-7, with 13 bases fitting TRBD2. The CDR3 totals 15 residues. The germline CDR1 and CDR2 sequences are SGHTA and FQGNSA. V shed 5 bases and J 7 bases; nucleotides not matched to a gene: 8.

The chain recombines TRBV28 with TRBJ2-3, with 7 bases matching TRBD1. This CDR3 is 14 amino acids long. V lost 6 bases and J lost 6; bases outside the gene matches: 9. Germline V gene data show CDR1 as MDHEN and CDR2 as SYDVKM. The CDR3 nucleotides read TGTGCCAGCAGGGTGTCAGGGGGTGGGGATACGCAGTATTTT. Its translation is CASRVSGGGDTQYF.

The V and J genes are TRBV6-5 and TRBJ1-2; 7 bases line up with TRBD1. The germline gives CDR1 MNHEY, CDR2 SVGAGI. V dropped 8 bases and J dropped 4; count of bases not matched to a gene: 13. This CDR3 is 15 amino acids long. For the CDR3, the DNA is TGTGCCAGCCGAGTTCCCACGAGGGACAGCTATGGCTACACCTTC. Its translation: CASRVPTRDSYGYTF.

This clone was recorded only once. V usage is TRBV6-6 and J usage is TRBJ2-1; TRBD1 matches 9 bases. Germline CDR1 MNHNY, CDR2 SVGAGI (reference sequence). V shed 4 bases, J shed 9 bases, and the junction held 7 bases outside the gene matches. The CDR3 runs 14 residues. The CDR3 DNA reads TGTGCCAGCAGTTCGTCGGACAGGGGAAGTGAGCAGTTCTTC. Protein product: CASSSSDRGSEQFF.